This TCR beta chain was sequenced in a study of blood T cell repertoires in COVID-19. TCRdb's table, derived via immunoSEQ multiplex PCR, lists solely in-frame clones and lacks some. Of 360,000 or so clones in the sample, roughly 87% are singletons; the top ten hold 3% to 4.5%. Trimming removed 1 base from V and 7 bases from J, with 11 bases in between. Germline CDR1 SGHVS, CDR2 FQNEAQ. The CDR3 is 15 residues long. The sequenced sample consisted of peripheral blood. V and J are TRBV7-8 and TRBJ1-6; D may be TRBD1 (6 bases). The sequence was collected from a woman in her fifties or sixties with COVID-19, enrolled during active disease. CDR3 residues: CASSLVAGANSPLHF. For the CDR3, the DNA is TGTGCCAGCAGCTTAGTGGCGGGGGCAAATTCACCCCTCCACTTT. The full variable domain, completed using reference TRBV7-8 and TRBJ1-6, is GAGVSQSPRYKVAKRGQDVALRCDPISGHVSLFWYQQALGQGPEFLTYFQNEAQLDKSGLPSDRFFAERPEGSVSTLKIQRTQQEDSAVYLCASSLVAGANSPLHFGNGTRLTVT.